The next 17 T cell receptor beta chains were all read from a single sample in a study of human T cells and chemical hapten exposure. Time point defined: pre-sensitization, week 0. Treatment given: therapeutic diphenylcyclopropenone sensitization with weekly scalp DPC. TCRdb ran MiXCR on the RACE reads and lists one entry per CDR3 protein. The sample lists approximately 180,000 distinct CDR3 sequences; almost 30% were seen once. The input for sequencing was whole blood, taken in connection with sensitization to the hapten diphenylcyclopropenone (DPC). Receptors originate from a woman in her twenties or thirties with alopecia areata. Some clones in this sample may be carry-over from other donors' samples.

This clonotype was observed a few times. The chain joins TRBV21-1 to TRBJ2-7; the table assigns TRBD1, which was not confirmed against the DNA. TRBV21-1 is tagged as a pseudogene. The CDR3 loop spans 17 amino acids. In nucleotides, the CDR3 is TGTGCCAGCAGCAAAGAGGTAGGGCGTCAGTTGGTCTACGAGCAGTACTTC. This sequence encodes CASSKEVGRQLVYEQYF.

The chain couples TRBV5-6 to TRBJ2-5, with no clear D. The CDR3 consists of 12 residues. Trimming stripped 4 bases from V and 4 bases from J, with 8 bases between. CDR1 and CDR2 (germline): SGHDT, YYEEEE. CDR3 amino acids: CASSLIRETQYF. The CDR3 region has the DNA TGTGCCAGCAGCCTTATCCGAGAGACCCAGTACTTC.

V and J are TRBV11-1 and TRBJ2-1; perhaps D is TRBD1 or TRBD2 (6 bases each). CDR3 length: 15 residues. Germline V gene lookup returns CDR1 SGHAT and CDR2 FQDESV (reference sequence). V shed 2 bases and J shed 2 bases, with 10 bases lying between them. CDR3 DNA: TGTGCCAGCAGCTTACGGGGGCCGGCCTACAATGAGCAGTTCTTC. Translation: CASSLRGPAYNEQFF.

This sequence joins TRBV9 and TRBJ1-1; D unresolved. Germline assignment: CDR1 SGDLS and CDR2 YYNGEE. This CDR3 has 15 amino acids. V was shortened by 5 bases and J by 7 bases, with 21 bases between the two germline ends. The CDR3 DNA sequence: TGTGCCAGCAGGGCCAAACTCGGGCCTACCCATGAAGCTTTCTTT. As protein: CASRAKLGPTHEAFF.

The chain links TRBV7-2 to TRBJ2-1, with D perhaps matching TRBD1 (6 bases). The CDR3 totals 14 residues. Looked up from germline, CDR1 is SGHTA and CDR2 is FQGNSA. V was cut by 6 bases and J by 1 base, with 10 bases left in between. The CDR3 here is CASSGQTSYNEQFF. The CDR3 bases are TGTGCCAGCAGTGGACAGACATCCTACAATGAGCAGTTCTTC.

This rearrangement joins TRBV7-2 to TRBJ2-1, with unresolved D. Trimming pared 2 bases from V and 0 bases from J, leaving 8 bases between. Germline-derived CDR1 and CDR2 are SGHTA and FQGNSA. The CDR3 loop spans 15 amino acids. CDR3 sequence: CASSLSESSYNEQFF. CDR3 bases: TGTGCCAGCAGCTTATCAGAGAGCTCCTACAATGAGCAGTTCTTC.

This clonotype has a handful of counts. This chain uses TRBV4-1 with TRBJ2-1; D perhaps matches TRBD1 (6 bases). Germline CDR1 and CDR2: MGHRA and YSYEKL. This CDR3 has 16 residues. Trimming removed 0 bases at V and 5 bases at J, with 14 bases between. The CDR3 coding sequence is TGCGCCAGCAGCCAAGACTTTGGGGGCATAAACAATGAGCAGTTCTTC. Translation: CASSQDFGGINNEQFF.

This chain connects TRBV29-1 to TRBJ2-2; D call uncertain. CDR3 length equals 14 residues. With 6 bases removed from V and 3 bases from J, the gap between germline ends came to 14 bases. CDR1 is SQVTM, CDR2 ANQGSEA, per germline. CDR3 nucleotide sequence: TGCAGCGTCCGAAGATGGGCAGACACCGGGGAGCTGTTTTTT. Residues: CSVRRWADTGELFF.

As concerns this clonotype: Here the CDR3 omits its conserved ending phenylalanine or tryptophan, so a read error is the likely source. In nucleotides, the CDR3 is TGTGCTAGTGGGCAGGGGGCATCAGATACGCAGTATTCT. Translated, it gives CASGQGASDTQYS. The rearrangement uses TRBV12-5 and TRBJ2-3; 8 bases align to TRBD1. J gave up 4 bases and V 6 bases, and 3 bases lay outside the gene matches. Per the germline V gene, CDR1 is LGHNT and CDR2 is FRNRAP. CDR3 size: 13 residues.

This clonotype has just a few counts. The rearrangement uses TRBV15 and TRBJ2-1; 10 nucleotides align to TRBD1. The germline V gene encodes CDR1 LNHNV and CDR2 YYDKDF (reference sequence). The CDR3 totals 15 residues. Germline trimming cut 7 bases from V and 2 bases from J; bases unmatched to any gene: 5. The CDR3 here is CATTGTGVPYNEQFF. The CDR3 coding sequence is TGTGCCACCACCGGGACAGGGGTCCCCTACAATGAGCAGTTCTTC.

This clonotype came up many times. The rearrangement uses TRBV29-1 and TRBJ1-2; no definite D call. Trimming cost V 7 bases and J 7 bases, with 19 bases left between them. This CDR3 is 13 amino acids long. The germline V gene has CDR1 SQVTM and CDR2 ANQGSEA. The CDR3 reads CSALRTLSSGYTF. The CDR3 region has the DNA TGCAGCGCACTGAGGACGTTGTCCTCTGGCTACACCTTC.

This clonotype appeared a few times. The chain employs TRBV19 and TRBJ2-7, with D possibly TRBD2 on 6 matching bases. Trimming removed 6 bases at V and 0 bases at J, with 27 bases between. The CDR3 loop spans 19 amino acids. Per germline, CDR1 LNHDA and CDR2 SQIVND (reference sequence). The CDR3 here is CASSRSRINAGLSSYEQYF. CDR3 bases: TGTGCCAGTAGCAGATCCCGGATAAATGCGGGGCTAAGCTCCTACGAGCAGTACTTC.

This clonotype occurred a few times. V is TRBV28 and J is TRBJ1-2; D is unresolved. This CDR3 is built from 12 residues. V shed 7 bases and J shed 0 bases, with 6 bases lying between them. The germline V gene encodes CDR1 MDHEN and CDR2 SYDVKM. CDR3: CASKTTNYGYTF. For the CDR3, the DNA is TGTGCCAGCAAGACTACTAACTATGGCTACACCTTC.

This clonotype was picked up a small number of times. The chain carries TRBV9 and TRBJ2-2, with TRBD2 matching over 12 bases. Germline CDR1 and CDR2: SGDLS and YYNGEE. The CDR3 runs 16 residues. V was pared by 4 bases and J by 5 bases, with 6 bases of the junction left unmatched. The DNA of the CDR3 is TGTGCCAGCAGCCCCCCTGGACTAGCGGGAACCGGGGAGCTGTTTTTT. This translates into CASSPPGLAGTGELFF.

The rearrangement links TRBV29-1 to TRBJ2-1, with D possibly TRBD1 on 6 matching bases. V was shortened by 2 bases and J by 7 bases, with 18 bases between the two germline ends. The germline V gene encodes CDR1 SQVTM and CDR2 ANQGSEA. The CDR3 spans 15 residues. CDR3 nucleotides: TGCAGCGTTGAACCCCTCGGAACAGGGATAAATGAGCAGTTCTTC. It specifies CSVEPLGTGINEQFF.

This clonotype was observed a handful of times. The chain is built from TRBV7-2 and TRBJ1-4; possibly TRBD1 for D (6 bases). Germline lookup yields CDR1 SGHTA and CDR2 FQGNSA. Trimming removed 2 bases from V and 3 bases from J, with 7 bases in between. The CDR3 spans 14 residues. CDR3 DNA sequence: TGTGCCAGCAGCTTAAGGGGGTCTAATGAAAAACTGTTTTTT. Translation: CASSLRGSNEKLFF.

The rearrangement uses TRBV6-6 and TRBJ2-1; no firm D call. The CDR3 covers 15 residues. CDR1 is MNHNY and CDR2 is SVGAGI in the germline V gene (reference sequence). Trimming left V 7 bases short and J 0 bases short, with 13 bases between. CDR3 bases: TGTGCCAGCACGGTTGACGTGTTCTCCTACAATGAGCAGTTCTTC. It encodes CASTVDVFSYNEQFF.